The 13 T cell receptor beta chains below were found in one sample sequenced in a study of beta chain features in type 1 diabetes. Of the isolated RNA, all was reverse transcribed, and so the sequenced material was expressed TCRB transcripts. Some clones are missing from TCRdb's copy, which holds only in-frame ones; the method was immunoSEQ multiplex PCR. The sample consists of 250,000 or so clones, 68% of them appearing once. Sequencing was carried out using naive CD4+ T cells from blood. The receptor source for this set is a man aged 25-45 years in good health.

V and J are TRBV30 and TRBJ2-2; D not certain. V shed 4 bases and J shed 6 bases, with 6 bases lying between them. Germline CDR1 reads GTSNPN; CDR2 reads SVGIG (reference sequence). This CDR3 has 11 residues. CDR3 sequence reads: CAWKGSGELFF. The CDR3 DNA reads as TGTGCCTGGAAGGGCTCCGGGGAGCTGTTTTTT.

This sequence joins TRBV19 and TRBJ2-7; 8 nucleotides agree with TRBD1. Per the germline V gene, CDR1 is LNHDA and CDR2 is SQIVND (reference sequence). The CDR3 is 13 residues long. After removal of 7 bases from V and 6 bases from J, the junction contained 8 bases not matched to a gene. The CDR3 protein is CASKRDRYSEQYF. CDR3 nucleotides: TGTGCCAGTAAACGGGACAGGTACTCCGAGCAGTACTTC.

This CDR3 is CASSLAYSDFYEQYF. The CDR3 region has the DNA TGTGCCAGCAGCTTAGCTTACAGCGATTTCTACGAGCAGTACTTC. The V and J genes are TRBV7-2 and TRBJ2-7; D not resolved. The CDR3 has 15 residues. V was trimmed by 0 bases and J by 3 bases, leaving 12 bases between them. CDR1 is SGHTA and CDR2 is FQGNSA in the germline V gene.

The V and J genes are TRBV9 and TRBJ2-3; 14 bases map to TRBD2. The V gene end was trimmed by 3 bases and the J gene end by 3 bases; junction bases not matched to a gene: 3. CDR3 length equals 16 residues. Per germline, CDR1 SGDLS and CDR2 YYNGEE. The CDR3 is CASSEGLAGVTDTQYF. The CDR3 coding sequence is TGTGCCAGCAGCGAGGGACTAGCGGGAGTAACAGATACGCAGTATTTT.

This sequence joins TRBV23-1 and TRBJ2-7, with a weak D call TRBD1 (5 bases). TRBV23-1 is flagged as an ORF with uncertain function. Between the trimmed V and J ends, which lost 6 bases and 4 bases, there was a span of 13 bases. The CDR3 is made up of 13 amino acids. The CDR3 reads CASSLAGKYEQYF. CDR3 DNA sequence: TGCGCCAGCAGCTTGGCAGGGAAATACGAGCAGTACTTC.

The V gene is TRBV2, the J gene TRBJ2-3; D not resolved. The CDR3 has 12 residues. Deletions cut 4 bases from V and 5 bases from J, with 7 bases between. Germline loops: CDR1 SNHLY, CDR2 FYNNEI. The CDR3 sequence is CASSGSGDTQYF. The CDR3 DNA reads TGTGCCAGCAGTGGCTCGGGAGATACGCAGTATTTT.

The rearrangement uses TRBV30 and TRBJ2-3; TRBD2 matches 8 bases. This CDR3 has 17 residues. In germline, CDR1 is GTSNPN, CDR2 SVGIG (reference sequence). Trimming took 2 bases from V and 1 from J; bases not matched to a gene: 11. The CDR3 here is CAWSLGVTSGGTDTQYF. The CDR3, as DNA: TGTGCCTGGAGTCTCGGTGTTACTAGCGGAGGCACAGATACGCAGTATTTT.

This clone was detected only a few times. The chain is built from TRBV4-1 and TRBJ2-5; 7 bases agree with TRBD2. With V trimmed by 0 bases and J by 4 bases, 5 bases remained unmatched. The CDR3 has 15 residues. In germline, CDR1 is MGHRA, CDR2 YSYEKL. The CDR3 is CASSQDGLAAETQYF. For the CDR3, the DNA is TGCGCCAGCAGCCAAGATGGCCTAGCGGCAGAGACCCAGTACTTC.

The chain links TRBV9 to TRBJ2-1; D gene ambiguous. Trimming took off 0 bases at V and 6 bases at J, with 10 bases between the two ends. Germline CDR1 SGDLS, CDR2 YYNGEE. This CDR3 has 14 residues. The CDR3 nucleotides are TGTGCCAGCAGCGTAGGGCTAGACACCAATGAGCAGTTCTTC. Translated, it gives CASSVGLDTNEQFF.

The chain combines TRBV20-1 with TRBJ1-5; no reliable D call. The CDR3 spans 10 residues. Germline CDR1 reads DFQATT; CDR2 reads SNEGSKA (reference sequence). Trimming left V 6 bases short and J 10 bases short, with 10 bases between. The CDR3 DNA sequence: TGCAGTGCCAACCAGCCACCCCAGCATTTT. Protein sequence: CSANQPPQHF.

This chain joins TRBV30 and TRBJ2-1, with D tentatively TRBD1 or TRBD2 (5 bases each). V was trimmed by 3 bases and J by 8 bases, leaving 14 bases between them. The CDR3 runs 13 residues. Germline V gene sequence: CDR1 GTSNPN, CDR2 SVGIG (reference sequence). The CDR3 is CAWRRGVPDEQFF. The CDR3, as DNA: TGTGCCTGGAGACGAGGGGTTCCGGATGAGCAGTTCTTC. The whole variable domain, filled in from reference TRBV30 and TRBJ2-1, reads SQTIHQWPATLVQPVGSPLSLECTVEGTSNPNLYWYRQAAGRGLQLLFYSVGIGQISSEVPQNLSASRPQDRQFILSSKKLLLSDSGFYLCAWRRGVPDEQFFGPGTRLTVL.

This chain links TRBV29-1 with TRBJ2-2; D tentatively fits TRBD1 or TRBD2 (5 bases each). Germline CDR1 reads SQVTM; CDR2 reads ANQGSEA. The CDR3 covers 11 residues. Trimming left V 6 bases short and J 5 bases short, with 7 bases between. CDR3 sequence reads: CSVGTTGELFF. CDR3 sequence (DNA): TGCAGCGTCGGGACGACCGGGGAGCTGTTTTTT.

This clone was recorded once. This chain joins TRBV30 and TRBJ2-1; D not certain. The CDR3 runs 13 residues. Trimming removed 0 bases at V and 7 bases at J, with 10 bases between. Per the germline V gene, CDR1 is GTSNPN and CDR2 is SVGIG (reference sequence). This CDR3 is CAWSVRAWNEQFF. The CDR3 DNA sequence: TGTGCCTGGAGTGTACGAGCGTGGAATGAGCAGTTCTTC.